These 18 T cell receptor beta chains came from one sample sequenced in a study of graft-versus-host responses after intestinal transplantation. No antigen is known for these receptors. Measured with immunoSEQ multiplex PCR; TCRdb has only the in-frame clones, and not every one. The profile covers 96,000 or so clones, with 92% appearing a single time and approximately 0.18% taken by the ten largest. The sequences come from unstimulated CD4+ T cells sorted from spleen or lymph node cells, collected before intestinal transplant. These receptors all come from a human donor who received an intestinal transplant.

This clone showed up just once. This chain joins TRBV4-2 and TRBJ2-3; D ambiguous. The CDR3 runs 12 residues. Germline V CDR1 and CDR2: LGHNA, YNFKEQ. V was cut by 4 bases and J by 2 bases, with 4 bases left in between. The CDR3 DNA reads TGTGCCAGCAGCCCTAACACAGATACGCAGTATTTT. It is translated as CASSPNTDTQYF.

The chain links TRBV11-1 to TRBJ2-3; 13 bases agree with TRBD2. In germline, CDR1 is SGHAT, CDR2 FQDESV (reference sequence). CDR3 length: 16 amino acids. V trimming: 4 bases; J trimming: 1 base; junction bases outside the gene matches: 2. The CDR3 sequence is CASSSLAGGGTDTQYF. The CDR3, as DNA: TGTGCCAGCAGCTCACTAGCGGGGGGGGGCACAGATACGCAGTATTTT.

J is TRBJ2-7 and V is TRBV10-2; 9 bases match TRBD1. Germline V gene sequence: CDR1 WSHSY, CDR2 SAAADI. The V and J ends lost 6 bases and 2 bases, in that order; junction bases with no gene match: 8. This CDR3 has 15 amino acids. The CDR3 loop reads CASRAGQGGTYEQYF. CDR3 nucleotide sequence: TGCGCCAGCAGGGCGGGACAGGGAGGAACCTACGAGCAGTACTTC.

The chain joins TRBV30 to TRBJ2-7; 10 nucleotides align to TRBD2. Germline CDR1 is GTSNPN and CDR2 is SVGIG (reference sequence). The CDR3 length is 16 residues. V lost 2 bases, J lost 3 bases, and 10 bases stayed unmatched. The CDR3 DNA reads as TGTGCCTGGAGTCCGCTAGCGGGGGCAACTGTCTACGAGCAGTACTTC. This gives the protein CAWSPLAGATVYEQYF.

The chain recombines TRBV6-1 with TRBJ2-7, with D maybe TRBD2 (6 bases). The CDR3 is made up of 15 amino acids. Germline V gives CDR1 MNHNS, CDR2 SASEGT. V lost 7 bases to trimming and J lost 1 base, with 17 bases between them. The CDR3 nucleotides read TGTGCCAGCACCCAGACTAGGGTGGGATCCTACGAGCAGTACTTC. Its translation: CASTQTRVGSYEQYF.

V and J are TRBV9 and TRBJ2-5; 9 bases match TRBD2. The CDR3 totals 14 residues. Losses at the gene ends were 2 bases for V and 3 bases for J; bases not matched to a gene: 2. Germline CDR1 is SGDLS and CDR2 is YYNGEE. CDR3 in amino acids: CASSVRGGEETQYF. The CDR3, as DNA: TGTGCCAGCAGCGTGCGGGGGGGCGAAGAGACCCAGTACTTC.

The chain joins TRBV5-4 to TRBJ2-7, with 16 positions matching TRBD2. J lost 6 bases, V lost 4 bases, and 7 bases had no gene match. The CDR3 is made up of 16 amino acids. In germline, CDR1 is SGHNT, CDR2 YYREEE (reference sequence). The CDR3, as DNA: TGTGCCAGCAGCCCCGGGACTAGCGGGGGGGCGGCCGAGCAGTACTTC. Translation: CASSPGTSGGAAEQYF.

The gene calls are TRBV30 and TRBJ2-6, with TRBD1 matching over 7 bases. The CDR3 length is 15 residues. J lost 0 bases, V lost 5 bases, and 4 bases had no gene match. Germline loops: CDR1 GTSNPN, CDR2 SVGIG (reference sequence). For the CDR3, the DNA is TGTGCCTGGGGTGAGGGGGCCTCTGGGGCCAACGTCCTGACTTTC. It specifies CAWGEGASGANVLTF.

This rearrangement joins TRBV5-4 to TRBJ2-3; D might be TRBD1 (6 bases). Trimming cost V 5 bases and J 6 bases, with 16 bases left between them. The CDR3 extends over 14 amino acids. Germline V gene data show CDR1 as SGHNT and CDR2 as YYREEE (reference sequence). Here the CDR3 DNA reads TGTGCCAGCAGAATTAGCCTGGGGGCCGATACGCAGTATTTT. This codes for CASRISLGADTQYF.

V usage is TRBV19 and J usage is TRBJ1-6, with TRBD1 identical over 9 bases. V shed 6 bases and J 8 bases; nucleotides not matched to a gene: 5. CDR3 length: 14 amino acids. Germline V lookup: CDR1 LNHDA, CDR2 SQIVND (reference sequence). The CDR3 sequence: CASSPGQGYSPLHF. The CDR3 DNA reads as TGTGCCAGTAGCCCGGGACAGGGCTATTCACCCCTCCACTTT.

The chain combines TRBV5-6 with TRBJ2-7; TRBD1 might be the D (5 bases). V was pared by 2 bases and J by 3 bases, with 15 bases between. In germline, CDR1 is SGHDT, CDR2 YYEEEE. CDR3 length equals 15 residues. This CDR3 is CASSFDRQSFYEQYF. In nucleotides, the CDR3 is TGTGCCAGCAGCTTTGATCGACAGTCGTTCTACGAGCAGTACTTC.

The table lists this clone with a count of one. The rearrangement joins TRBV2 to TRBJ2-1; perhaps TRBD2 as D (6 bases). CDR1 is SNHLY, CDR2 FYNNEI, per germline. V was pared by 7 bases and J by 5 bases, with 18 bases between. The CDR3 totals 15 residues. CDR3 residues: CASIGAGKQNNEQFF. The CDR3 nucleotides are TGTGCCAGCATTGGGGCGGGAAAACAGAACAATGAGCAGTTCTTC. Complete variable domain (other parts from reference TRBV2 and TRBJ2-1): EPEVTQTPSHQVTQMGQEVILRCVPISNHLYFYWYRQILGQKVEFLVSFYNNEISEKSEIFDDQFSVERPDGSNFTLKIRSTKLEDSAMYFCASIGAGKQNNEQFFGPGTRLTVL.

V is TRBV5-1 and J is TRBJ2-1; D is unresolved. The germline V gene encodes CDR1 SGHRS and CDR2 YFSETQ. V was cut by 0 bases and J by 0 bases, with 7 bases left in between. The CDR3 loop spans 15 amino acids. CDR3 bases: TGCGCCAGCAGCTTGGCCATGAGCTCCTACAATGAGCAGTTCTTC. Encoded protein: CASSLAMSSYNEQFF.

The chain joins TRBV6-5 to TRBJ1-2; D is ambiguous. Germline V gives CDR1 MNHEY, CDR2 SVGAGI. The CDR3 is 13 amino acids. Trimming removed 0 bases from V and 7 bases from J, with 9 bases in between. The CDR3 loop reads CASSYSWRGGYTF. The DNA for the CDR3 is TGTGCCAGCAGTTACTCGTGGAGAGGTGGCTACACCTTC.

This clone is a singleton in its sample. The rearrangement uses TRBV5-4 and TRBJ2-1; perhaps TRBD2 as D (6 bases). The CDR3 consists of 15 residues. V was shortened by 0 bases and J by 8 bases, with 15 bases between the two germline ends. Germline CDR1 SGHNT, CDR2 YYREEE (reference sequence). Here the CDR3 DNA reads TGTGCCAGCAGCTTGGCCGGGACTCACATCCATGAGCAGTTCTTC. It specifies CASSLAGTHIHEQFF.

The J gene is TRBJ2-3, the V gene TRBV7-2; 11 bases fit TRBD1. Germline CDR1 and CDR2: SGHTA and FQGNSA. Trimming took 4 bases from V and 8 from J; bases not matched to a gene: 2. The CDR3 is 13 residues long. Here the CDR3 reads CASSSGTGGTQYF. The DNA of the CDR3 is TGTGCCAGCAGCTCCGGGACAGGGGGTACGCAGTATTTT.

The rearrangement links TRBV5-4 to TRBJ1-1, with 8 bases fitting TRBD1. The CDR3 runs 13 residues. V trimming: 4 bases; J trimming: 4 bases; junction bases outside the gene matches: 3. Germline V gene data show CDR1 as SGHNT and CDR2 as YYREEE (reference sequence). The CDR3 bases are TGTGCCAGCAGCGGACAGGGTTTCACTGAAGCTTTCTTT. This gives the protein CASSGQGFTEAFF.

This sequence joins TRBV19 and TRBJ1-1; unclear D gene. Germline V gene sequence: CDR1 LNHDA, CDR2 SQIVND (reference sequence). The germline V and J ends were trimmed by 5 bases and 1 base, with 17 bases remaining between them. The CDR3 has 16 amino acids. The CDR3 bases are TGTGCCAGTAGTCCTTCCCAAGGAACGGGGAACACTGAAGCTTTCTTT. Amino acid sequence: CASSPSQGTGNTEAFF. Variable domain in full (rest from reference TRBV19 and TRBJ1-1): DGGITQSPKYLFRKEGQNVTLSCEQNLNHDAMYWYRQDPGQGLRLIYYSQIVNDFQKGDIAEGYSVSREKKESFPLTVTSAQKNPTAFYLCASSPSQGTGNTEAFFGQGTRLTVV.